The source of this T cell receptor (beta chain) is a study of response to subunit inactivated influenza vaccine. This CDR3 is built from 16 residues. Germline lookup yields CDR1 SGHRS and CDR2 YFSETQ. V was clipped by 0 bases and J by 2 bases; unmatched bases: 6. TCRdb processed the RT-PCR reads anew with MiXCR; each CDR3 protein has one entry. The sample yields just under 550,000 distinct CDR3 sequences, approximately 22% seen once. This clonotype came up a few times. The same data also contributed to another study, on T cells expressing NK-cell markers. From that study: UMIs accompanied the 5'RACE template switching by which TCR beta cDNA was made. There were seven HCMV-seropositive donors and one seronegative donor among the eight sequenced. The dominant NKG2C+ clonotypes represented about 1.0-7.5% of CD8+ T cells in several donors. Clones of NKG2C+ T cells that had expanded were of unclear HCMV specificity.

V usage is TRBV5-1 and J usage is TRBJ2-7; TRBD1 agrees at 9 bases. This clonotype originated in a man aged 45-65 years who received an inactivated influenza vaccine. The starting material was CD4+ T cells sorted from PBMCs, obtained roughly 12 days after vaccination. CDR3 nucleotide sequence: TGCGCCAGCAGCTTGGAGGGGGACAGGGTTCCCTACGAGCAGTACTTC. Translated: CASSLEGDRVPYEQYF.